The present entry profiles one TCR beta chain with its context. Its matching antigen is unknown. This entry comes from a study of cytomegalovirus exposure and HLA in healthy donors. Overall study findings and caveats: Later on, a genetic analysis was performed. It linked a missense variant in DCLRE1C with V- and J-gene trimming of TCR beta. A likely sequencing artifact accounted for one observed cluster of highly shared sequence variants.

The PCR ran on 60 Vbeta and 13 Jbeta primers. Clones were read by immunoSEQ multiplex PCR, and TCRdb kept only the in-frame ones, dropping some. The repertoire holds 150,000 to 200,000 clones, with around four fifths as singletons. Trimming left V 2 bases short and J 6 bases short, with 10 bases between. The CDR3 contains 13 residues. The germline CDR1 and CDR2 sequences are SEHNR and FQNEAQ (reference sequence). This sequence was found in a female donor in good health and CMV-seronegative. Material: PBMCs. The chain carries TRBV7-9 and TRBJ2-5; D possibly corresponds to TRBD1 (5 bases). In DNA form, the CDR3 reads TGTGCCAGCAGCTTACAGGGTGGGAAGACCCAGTACTTC. Encoded protein: CASSLQGGKTQYF.